This T cell receptor (beta chain) was documented in a study of shared clonotypes between healthy human individuals. Study summary: Per donor, CD8 memory used one plate, CD8 naive used two, CD4 memory used three and CD4 naive used three.

V gave up 1 base and J gave up 4 bases, with 17 bases separating them. Germline lookup yields CDR1 SGHDT and CDR2 YYEEEE. The CDR3 has 17 residues. The authors distributed each subset's genomic DNA evenly over several immunoSEQ plates. Only in-frame clones appear in the TCRdb table, and some are missing; sequencing was by immunoSEQ multiplex PCR. The sample consists of over a million clones, about 98% of them appearing once. Sequenced sample: naive CD4+ T cells sorted from blood. Subset: CD45RA+ positively selected. The sequence came from a man aged 25-40 years in good health. The V call is TRBV5-6, the J call TRBJ1-4; D not resolved. CDR3 coding DNA: TGTGCCAGCAGCTTGCGTTTTTTGCAGGCTGGTAATGAAAAACTGTTTTTT. Amino acid sequence: CASSLRFLQAGNEKLFF.